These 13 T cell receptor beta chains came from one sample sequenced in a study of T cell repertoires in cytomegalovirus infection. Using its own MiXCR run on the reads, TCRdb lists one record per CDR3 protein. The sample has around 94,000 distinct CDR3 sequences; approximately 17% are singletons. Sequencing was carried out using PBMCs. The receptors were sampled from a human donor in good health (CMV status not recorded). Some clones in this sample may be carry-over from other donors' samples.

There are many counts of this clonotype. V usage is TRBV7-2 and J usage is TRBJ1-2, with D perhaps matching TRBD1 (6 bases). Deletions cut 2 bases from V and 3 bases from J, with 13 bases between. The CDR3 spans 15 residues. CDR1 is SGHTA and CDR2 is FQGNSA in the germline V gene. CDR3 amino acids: CASSLMQGPDYGYTF. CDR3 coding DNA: TGTGCCAGCAGCTTAATGCAGGGGCCGGACTATGGCTACACCTTC. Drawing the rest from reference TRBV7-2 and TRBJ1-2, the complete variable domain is GAGVSQSPSNKVTEKGKDVELRCDPISGHTALYWYRQSLGQGLEFLIYFQGNSAPDKSGLPSDRFSAERTGGSVSTLTIQRTQQEDSAVYLCASSLMQGPDYGYTFGSGTRLTVV.

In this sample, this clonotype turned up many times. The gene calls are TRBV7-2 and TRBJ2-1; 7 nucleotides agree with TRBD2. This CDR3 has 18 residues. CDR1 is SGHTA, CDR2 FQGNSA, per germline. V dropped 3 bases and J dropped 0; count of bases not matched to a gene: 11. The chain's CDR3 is CASSFPVGAGYSYNEQFF. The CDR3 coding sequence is TGTGCCAGCAGCTTCCCTGTAGGAGCGGGGTACTCCTACAATGAGCAGTTCTTC.

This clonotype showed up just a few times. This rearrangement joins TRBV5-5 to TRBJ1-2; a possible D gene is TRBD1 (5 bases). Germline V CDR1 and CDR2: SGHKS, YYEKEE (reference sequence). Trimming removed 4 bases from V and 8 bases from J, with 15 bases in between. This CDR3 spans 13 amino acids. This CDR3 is CASSGWGGDGYTF. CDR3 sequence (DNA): TGTGCCAGCAGCGGGTGGGGCGGGGACGGCTACACCTTC.

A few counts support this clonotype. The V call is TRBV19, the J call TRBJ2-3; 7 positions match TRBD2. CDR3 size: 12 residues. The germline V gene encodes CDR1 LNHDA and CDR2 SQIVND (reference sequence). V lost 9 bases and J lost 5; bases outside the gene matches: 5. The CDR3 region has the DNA TGTGCCAGCGGGGGGTCCGGAGATACGCAGTATTTT. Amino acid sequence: CASGGSGDTQYF.

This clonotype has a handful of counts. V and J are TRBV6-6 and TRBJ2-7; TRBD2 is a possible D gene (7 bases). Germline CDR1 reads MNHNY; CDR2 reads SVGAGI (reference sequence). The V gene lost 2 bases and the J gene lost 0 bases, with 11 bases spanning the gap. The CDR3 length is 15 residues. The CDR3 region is CASSYGAGASYEQYF. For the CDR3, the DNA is TGTGCCAGCAGTTACGGGGCGGGGGCCTCCTACGAGCAGTACTTC.

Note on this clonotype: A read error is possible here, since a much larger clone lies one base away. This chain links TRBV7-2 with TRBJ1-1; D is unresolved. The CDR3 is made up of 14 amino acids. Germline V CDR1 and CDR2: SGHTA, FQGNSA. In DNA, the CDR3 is TGTGCCAGCAACCCCGGGAGGCAGAACACTGAAGCTCTCTTT. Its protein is CASNPGRQNTEALF.

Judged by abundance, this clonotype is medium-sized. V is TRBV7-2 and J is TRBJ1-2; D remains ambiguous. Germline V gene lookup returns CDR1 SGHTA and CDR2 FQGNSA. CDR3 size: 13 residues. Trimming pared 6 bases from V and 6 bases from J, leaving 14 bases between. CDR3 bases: TGTGCCAGCAGGCTTAGTACGGGAGATGGCTACACCTTC. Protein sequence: CASRLSTGDGYTF. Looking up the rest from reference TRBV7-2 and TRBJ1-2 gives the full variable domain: GAGVSQSPSNKVTEKGKDVELRCDPISGHTALYWYRQSLGQGLEFLIYFQGNSAPDKSGLPSDRFSAERTGGSVSTLTIQRTQQEDSAVYLCASRLSTGDGYTFGSGTRLTVV.

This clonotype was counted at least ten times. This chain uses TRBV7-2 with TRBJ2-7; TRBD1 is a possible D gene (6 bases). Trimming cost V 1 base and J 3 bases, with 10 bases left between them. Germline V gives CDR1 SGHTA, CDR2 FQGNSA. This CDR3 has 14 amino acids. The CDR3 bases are TGTGCCAGCAGCTTAGTGGGGGCTAACTACGAGCAGTACTTC. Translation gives CASSLVGANYEQYF. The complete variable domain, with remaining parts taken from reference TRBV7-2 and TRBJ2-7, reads GAGVSQSPSNKVTEKGKDVELRCDPISGHTALYWYRQSLGQGLEFLIYFQGNSAPDKSGLPSDRFSAERTGGSVSTLTIQRTQQEDSAVYLCASSLVGANYEQYFGPGTRLTVT.

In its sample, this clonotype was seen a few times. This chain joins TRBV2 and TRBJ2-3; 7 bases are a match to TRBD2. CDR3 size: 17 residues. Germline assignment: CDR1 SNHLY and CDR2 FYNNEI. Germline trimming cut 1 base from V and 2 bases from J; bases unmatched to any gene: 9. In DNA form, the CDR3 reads TGTGCCAGCAGTGAAGGGCTTCGGGACTACAACACAGATACGCAGTATTTT. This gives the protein CASSEGLRDYNTDTQYF.

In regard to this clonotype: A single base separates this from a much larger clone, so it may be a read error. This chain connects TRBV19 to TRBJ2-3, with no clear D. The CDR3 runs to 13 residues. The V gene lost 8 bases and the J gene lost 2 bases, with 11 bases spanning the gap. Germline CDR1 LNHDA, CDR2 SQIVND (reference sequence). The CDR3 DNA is TGTGCCAGTGGCCGGCAGAACACAGATACGCAGTATTTT. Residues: CASGRQNTDTQYF.

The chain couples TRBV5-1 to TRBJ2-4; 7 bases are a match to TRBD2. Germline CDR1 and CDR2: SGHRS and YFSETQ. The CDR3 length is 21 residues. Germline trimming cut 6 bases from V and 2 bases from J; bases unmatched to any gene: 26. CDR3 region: CASICQPPVTSDRNPKNIQYF. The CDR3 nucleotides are TGCGCCAGCATCTGCCAACCCCCCGTTACTAGCGATCGGAATCCCAAAAACATTCAGTACTTC.

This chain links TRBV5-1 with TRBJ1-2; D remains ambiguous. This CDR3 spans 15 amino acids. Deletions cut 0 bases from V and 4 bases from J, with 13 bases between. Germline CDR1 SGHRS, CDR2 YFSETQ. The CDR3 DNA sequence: TGCGCCAGCAGCTTGGACGGGGAGGAGTTCTATGGCTACACCTTC. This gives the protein CASSLDGEEFYGYTF.

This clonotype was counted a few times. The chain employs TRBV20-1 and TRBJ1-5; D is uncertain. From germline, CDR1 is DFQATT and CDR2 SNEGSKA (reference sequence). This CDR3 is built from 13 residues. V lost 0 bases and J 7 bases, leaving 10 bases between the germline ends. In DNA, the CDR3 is TGCAGTGCTAGAGATTCGGCAGACCAGCCCCAGCATTTT. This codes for CSARDSADQPQHF.